This T cell receptor (beta chain) was observed in a study of blood T cells in healthy people across ages. In this sample, this clonotype turned up a few times. A second 7 to 11 cycle PCR used barcoded and J-beta primers. From the 5' RACE reads, TCRdb called clonotypes with MiXCR, one entry per CDR3 protein. The table shows about 1.5 million distinct CDR3 sequences, with under 55% occurring only once. Sequencing was carried out using blood. The sequence derives from a woman between 18 and 30 years old in good health.

The CDR3 here is CASSDSSGKITDTQYF. The CDR3 DNA is TGTGCCAGCAGTGATTCCAGCGGGAAGATCACAGATACGCAGTATTTT. This chain links TRBV2 with TRBJ2-3, with TRBD2 matching over 7 bases. Germline V lookup: CDR1 SNHLY, CDR2 FYNNEI. Germline trimming cut 3 bases from V and 2 bases from J; bases unmatched to any gene: 8. The CDR3 is 16 residues long.